This T cell receptor beta chain is from a study of CD8+ T cells in alopecia areata. Overall study: Tofacitinib therapy took 6 to 18 months; 6 months off drug came after.

Treatment defined: oral pan-JAK inhibitor, 5-10 mg twice daily. Alopecia areata patients gave lesional scalp punch biopsies and peripheral blood samples. Cell sorting was applied to PBMCs, and CD4+ and CD8+ T cells were collected. Germline V gene data show CDR1 as SNHLY and CDR2 as FYNNEI. This CDR3 is built from 14 residues. After removal of 8 bases from V and 7 bases from J, the junction contained 13 bases not matched to a gene. cDNA reverse transcribed from extracted RNA served as the sequencing template. The assay was immunoSEQ multiplex PCR, and TCRdb's table has in-frame clones only and misses some. The sample lists about 290,000 clones, roughly 64% occurring once.

The clonotype originates from a human donor with alopecia areata. This chain connects TRBV2 to TRBJ2-7; 8 bases align to TRBD2. The sample in question was CD4+ T cells sorted from blood, obtained at week 24, from a patient treated with tofacitinib. The CDR3 sequence is CASRFATSVWEQYF. As DNA, the CDR3 is TGTGCCAGCCGCTTTGCGACTAGCGTCTGGGAGCAGTACTTC.